Following are 22 T cell receptor beta chains from one sample sequenced in a study of T cell responses to AZD1222 COVID-19 vaccine. Assay: immunoSEQ multiplex PCR; the TCRdb copy retains only in-frame clones and omits some. Seen here are some 130,000 clones, about 89% observed once, and the top ten hold 5% to 6.5%. Source: peripheral blood, taken on day 0 of AZD1222 vaccination. Receptor source: an adult in good health.

The chain joins TRBV5-1 to TRBJ1-1; D gene uncertain. Germline-derived CDR1 and CDR2 are SGHRS and YFSETQ. The CDR3 length is 14 residues. With 3 bases removed from V and 5 bases from J, the gap between germline ends came to 14 bases. CDR3 in DNA: TGCGCCAGCAGCTGGGAAACTCCGGATACTGAAGCTTTCTTT. It is translated as CASSWETPDTEAFF.

The J gene is TRBJ1-1, the V gene TRBV12-3 or TRBV12-4; no clear D gene. CDR3 length: 13 amino acids. V was cut by 11 bases and J by 3 bases, with 16 bases left in between. The CDR3 spells CAGRRQNHTEAFF. CDR3 DNA: TGTGCCGGCCGGAGACAAAACCACACTGAAGCTTTCTTT.

The chain links TRBV5-1 to TRBJ2-7, with 7 bases that match TRBD1. The junction had 3 bases not matched to a gene; V was cut back by 0 bases and J by 0 bases. Germline V gene lookup returns CDR1 SGHRS and CDR2 YFSETQ. This CDR3 region has 15 residues. The CDR3 nucleotides read TGCGCCAGCAGCTTGGCGTGGGACAGCTCCTACGAGCAGTACTTC. The encoded protein is CASSLAWDSSYEQYF.

Notes on this clone: Other DNA variants within this sample encode the same CDR3. V and J are TRBV20-1 and TRBJ1-5; D gene ambiguous. With 5 bases removed from V and 6 bases from J, the gap between germline ends came to 2 bases. Germline CDR1 and CDR2: DFQATT and SNEGSKA (reference sequence). The CDR3 runs to 9 residues. The CDR3 region is CSAGQPQHF. The CDR3 region has the DNA TGCAGTGCTGGTCAGCCCCAGCATTTT.

The chain employs TRBV7-8 and TRBJ2-7, with D possibly matching TRBD1 (5 bases). Germline-derived CDR1 and CDR2 are SGHVS and FQNEAQ. Trimming took off 5 bases at V and 1 base at J, with 12 bases between the two ends. CDR3 size: 14 residues. Here the CDR3 reads CASSTNRQSYEQYF. As DNA, the CDR3 is TGTGCCAGCAGCACCAACCGACAGTCCTACGAGCAGTACTTC.

In this sample, this clone turned up a few times. This chain links TRBV3-1 (or the pseudogene TRBV3-2) with TRBJ1-4; TRBD1 might be the D (6 bases). Germline-derived CDR1 and CDR2 are LGHDT and YNNKEL (reference sequence). Trimming removed 4 bases at V and 0 bases at J, with 18 bases between. The CDR3 is made up of 18 amino acids. The DNA of the CDR3 is TGTGCCAGCAGCCTCCCCTCAGGGGCGGGGGCAACTAATGAAAAACTGTTTTTT. This translates into CASSLPSGAGATNEKLFF.

The V gene is TRBV12-3 or TRBV12-4, the J gene TRBJ1-1; a weak D match, TRBD1 (6 bases). The CDR3 loop spans 13 amino acids. V dropped 5 bases and J dropped 11 bases, with 18 bases sitting between them. CDR3 sequence: CASSPPLQGSAFF. Here the CDR3 DNA reads TGTGCCAGCAGTCCACCCTTACAGGGATCGGCTTTCTTT.

The J gene is TRBJ2-4, the V gene TRBV3-1 (or the pseudogene TRBV3-2); 10 positions agree with TRBD2. The CDR3 runs 16 residues. V was pared by 5 bases and J by 0 bases, with 4 bases of the junction left unmatched. Germline CDR1 LGHDT, CDR2 YNNKEL (reference sequence). DNA for the CDR3: TGTGCCAGCAGCACGATAGCGGGGGGAGCCAAAAACATTCAGTACTTC. Translation: CASSTIAGGAKNIQYF.

This clone was counted once. The V and J genes are TRBV11-2 and TRBJ1-6; D is unresolved. Germline V gives CDR1 SGHAT, CDR2 FQNNGV. V was cut by 1 base and J by 12 bases, with 7 bases left in between. The CDR3 has 12 amino acids. The CDR3 region has the DNA TGTGCCAGCAGCTTAGGAGAAGGACCCCTCCACTTT. It specifies CASSLGEGPLHF.

The V call is TRBV6-1, the J call TRBJ2-1, with D hard to call. The V and J ends lost 2 bases and 10 bases respectively, with 12 bases between them. Germline V gene sequence: CDR1 MNHNS, CDR2 SASEGT. This CDR3 has 13 amino acids. The CDR3 DNA reads as TGTGCCAGCAGTGAACATAGGATGAAAGAGCAGTTCTTC. It specifies CASSEHRMKEQFF.

The rearrangement joins TRBV27 to TRBJ1-4; D might be TRBD1 (5 bases). This CDR3 comprises 16 residues. Germline V gene lookup returns CDR1 MNHEY and CDR2 SMNVEV (reference sequence). Trimming took 3 bases from V and 7 from J, leaving 18 bases between them. The CDR3 spells CASSFGRERVGEKLFF. In DNA, the CDR3 is TGTGCCAGCAGTTTTGGCAGGGAGAGGGTGGGTGAAAAACTGTTTTTT.

This chain connects TRBV7-9 to TRBJ1-2, with 8 bases lining up with TRBD1. CDR1 is SEHNR, CDR2 FQNEAQ, per germline (reference sequence). The CDR3 is 19 residues long. The J segment lost 6 bases and the V segment lost 5 bases, leaving 23 bases of the junction unmatched. CDR3 nucleotides: TGTGCCAGCAGCCTTAGAACTTCCGAGGACAGGGAAGTGCAGAATGGCTACACCTTC. Translated: CASSLRTSEDREVQNGYTF. The variable domain in full, completed from reference TRBV7-9 and TRBJ1-2, reads DTGVSQNPRHKITKRGQNVTFRCDPISEHNRLYWYRQTLGQGPEFLTYFQNEAQLEKSRLLSDRFSAERPKGSFSTLEIQRTEQGDSAMYLCASSLRTSEDREVQNGYTFGSGTRLTVV.

This chain uses TRBV6-1 with TRBJ1-1, with unresolved D. The germline gives CDR1 MNHNS, CDR2 SASEGT. V shed 0 bases and J shed 1 base, with 9 bases lying between them. This CDR3 spans 15 amino acids. In DNA form, the CDR3 reads TGTGCCAGCAGTGAAGCGAACATGAGGAACACTGAAGCTTTCTTT. Its protein product is CASSEANMRNTEAFF.

The chain combines TRBV3-1 (or the pseudogene TRBV3-2) with TRBJ1-5; TRBD1 aligns across 7 bases. Germline trimming cut 4 bases from V and 5 bases from J; bases unmatched to any gene: 5. Germline CDR1 and CDR2: LGHDT and YNNKEL (reference sequence). CDR3 length equals 14 residues. Here the CDR3 DNA reads TGTGCCAGCAGCCCCAGACAGGGCCATCAGCCCCAGCATTTT. It is translated as CASSPRQGHQPQHF.

The V gene is TRBV30, the J gene TRBJ1-2; the match to TRBD1 covers 9 bases. Germline values: CDR1 GTSNPN, CDR2 SVGIG (reference sequence). V shed 5 bases and J 4 bases; nucleotides not matched to a gene: 17. CDR3 length equals 17 residues. For the CDR3, the DNA is TGTGCCTGGGGGCGGGTGGCTCGACAGGGGGGCAGCTATGGCTACACCTTC. Its protein product is CAWGRVARQGGSYGYTF.

CDR3 DNA: TGTGCCACCAGCAGAGGACAGCTAGCTTTCACCGGGGAGCTGTTTTTT. The encoded protein is CATSRGQLAFTGELFF. The chain employs TRBV15 and TRBJ2-2; possibly TRBD1 or TRBD2 for D (5 bases each). The CDR3 is 16 residues long. The ends were cut back, 1 base at V and 4 bases at J, with 13 bases in the middle. Germline CDR1 and CDR2: LNHNV and YYDKDF (reference sequence).

The chain is built from TRBV19 and TRBJ1-3; D is uncertain. Trimming pared 5 bases from V and 0 bases from J, leaving 5 bases between. Germline CDR1 reads LNHDA; CDR2 reads SQIVND (reference sequence). The CDR3 consists of 13 residues. The CDR3, as DNA: TGTGCCAGTAGTGGCAGCTCTGGAAACACCATATATTTT. As protein: CASSGSSGNTIYF. Looking up the rest from reference TRBV19 and TRBJ1-3 gives the full variable domain: DGGITQSPKYLFRKEGQNVTLSCEQNLNHDAMYWYRQDPGQGLRLIYYSQIVNDFQKGDIAEGYSVSREKKESFPLTVTSAQKNPTAFYLCASSGSSGNTIYFGEGSWLTVV.

The V and J genes are TRBV4-2 and TRBJ2-6; unclear D gene. V dropped 2 bases and J dropped 2 bases, with 10 bases sitting between them. This CDR3 is built from 16 residues. Germline V lookup: CDR1 LGHNA, CDR2 YNFKEQ. CDR3 coding DNA: TGTGCCAGCAGCCAATCCTGGGTTCCTGGGGCCAACGTCCTGACTTTC. Its translation is CASSQSWVPGANVLTF.

The chain employs TRBV9 and TRBJ1-1; D not certain. CDR1 and CDR2 from the germline V gene are SGDLS and YYNGEE. The CDR3 covers 14 residues. Trimming shortened V by 0 bases and J by 1 base, and 7 bases separated the two germline ends. CDR3 protein: CASSVVTGNTEAFF. CDR3 in DNA: TGTGCCAGCAGCGTAGTGACGGGGAACACTGAAGCTTTCTTT.

The chain carries TRBV11-2 and TRBJ2-1, with a possible D match to TRBD2 (7 bases). This CDR3 spans 15 amino acids. Trimming took 4 bases from V and 8 from J, leaving 18 bases between them. Germline values: CDR1 SGHAT, CDR2 FQNNGV. CDR3 DNA sequence: TGTGCCAGCAGCTCCAACAGGGAGGGAGTGTATGAGCAGTTCTTC. This gives the protein CASSSNREGVYEQFF.

The chain uses TRBV12-3 or TRBV12-4 and TRBJ1-5; D is unclear. The CDR3 sequence is 12 residues long. V was clipped by 6 bases and J by 8 bases, with 11 bases between them. CDR3 DNA sequence: TGTGCCAGCAGCGGAAGGGCTGAGCCCCAGCATTTT. Amino acid sequence: CASSGRAEPQHF.

This clone was found once. The chain joins TRBV4-1 to TRBJ2-1, with 11 bases that match TRBD1. The CDR3 spans 15 residues. Germline-derived CDR1 and CDR2 are MGHRA and YSYEKL. Trimming took 2 bases from V and 8 from J; bases not matched to a gene: 5. CDR3 DNA: TGCGCCAGCAGCCAACCGGGACAGGGGGGCGATGAGCAGTTCTTC. Translated: CASSQPGQGGDEQFF.